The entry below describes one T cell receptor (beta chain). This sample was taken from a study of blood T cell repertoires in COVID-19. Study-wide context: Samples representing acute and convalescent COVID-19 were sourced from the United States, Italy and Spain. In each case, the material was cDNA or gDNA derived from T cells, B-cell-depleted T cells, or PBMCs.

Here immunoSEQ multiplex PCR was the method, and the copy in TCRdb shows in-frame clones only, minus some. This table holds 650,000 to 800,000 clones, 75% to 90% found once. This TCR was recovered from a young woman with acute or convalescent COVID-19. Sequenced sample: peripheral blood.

The CDR3 reads CASSQHPYEQYF. The CDR3 DNA is TGTGCCAGCAGCCAACACCCCTACGAGCAGTACTTC. The gene calls are TRBV5-6 and TRBJ2-7; D is unresolved. V shed 4 bases and J shed 2 bases, with 7 bases lying between them. Germline assignment: CDR1 SGHDT and CDR2 YYEEEE. The CDR3 loop spans 12 amino acids.